This T cell receptor (beta chain) came from a study of blood T cell repertoires in COVID-19. Original processing notes: Nucleated cell counts were estimated from reference gene primer amplification. Some clones are missing from TCRdb's copy, which holds only in-frame ones; the method was immunoSEQ multiplex PCR. V and J calls plus clone size are reproduced from that table; the DNA served to infer D and trimming. The sample has some 89,000 clones, more than 75% seen once. The V end was cut by 5 bases, the J end by 5 bases, with 9 bases between. The CDR3 has 12 amino acids. Germline CDR1 reads SGHVS; CDR2 reads FQNEAQ. This clone occurred a few times.

This receptor was identified in a man between 65 and 80 years old with acute or convalescent COVID-19. The chain combines TRBV7-8 with TRBJ1-1; D not certain. Sequencing was performed on peripheral blood. This CDR3 reads CASSPSTTEAFF. Written as DNA, the CDR3 is TGTGCCAGCAGCCCCAGTACGACTGAAGCTTTCTTT.